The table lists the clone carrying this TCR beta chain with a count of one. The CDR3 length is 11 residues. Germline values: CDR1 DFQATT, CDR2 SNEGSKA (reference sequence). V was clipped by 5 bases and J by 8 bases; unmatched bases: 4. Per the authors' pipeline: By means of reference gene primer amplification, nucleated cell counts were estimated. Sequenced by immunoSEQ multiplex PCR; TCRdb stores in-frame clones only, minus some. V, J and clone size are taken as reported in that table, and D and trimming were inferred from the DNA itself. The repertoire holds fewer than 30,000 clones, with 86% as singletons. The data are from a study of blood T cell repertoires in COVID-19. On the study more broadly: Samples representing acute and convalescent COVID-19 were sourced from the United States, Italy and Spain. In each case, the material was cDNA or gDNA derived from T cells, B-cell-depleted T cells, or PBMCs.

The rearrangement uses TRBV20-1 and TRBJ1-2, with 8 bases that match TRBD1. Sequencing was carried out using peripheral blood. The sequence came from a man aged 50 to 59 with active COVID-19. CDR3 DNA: TGCAGTGCTCCGGACAGGGACGGCTACACCTTC. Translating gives CSAPDRDGYTF.